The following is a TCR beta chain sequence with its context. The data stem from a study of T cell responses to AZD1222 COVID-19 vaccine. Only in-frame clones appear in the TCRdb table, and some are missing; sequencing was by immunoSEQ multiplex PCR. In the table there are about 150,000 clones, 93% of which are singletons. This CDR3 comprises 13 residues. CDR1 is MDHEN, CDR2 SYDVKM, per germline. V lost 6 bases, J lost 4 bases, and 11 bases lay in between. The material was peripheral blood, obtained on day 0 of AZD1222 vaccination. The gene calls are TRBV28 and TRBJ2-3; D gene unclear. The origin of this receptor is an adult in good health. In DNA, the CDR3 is TGTGCCAGCAGCCTGGTAGTTTCAGATACGCAGTATTTT. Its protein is CASSLVVSDTQYF.